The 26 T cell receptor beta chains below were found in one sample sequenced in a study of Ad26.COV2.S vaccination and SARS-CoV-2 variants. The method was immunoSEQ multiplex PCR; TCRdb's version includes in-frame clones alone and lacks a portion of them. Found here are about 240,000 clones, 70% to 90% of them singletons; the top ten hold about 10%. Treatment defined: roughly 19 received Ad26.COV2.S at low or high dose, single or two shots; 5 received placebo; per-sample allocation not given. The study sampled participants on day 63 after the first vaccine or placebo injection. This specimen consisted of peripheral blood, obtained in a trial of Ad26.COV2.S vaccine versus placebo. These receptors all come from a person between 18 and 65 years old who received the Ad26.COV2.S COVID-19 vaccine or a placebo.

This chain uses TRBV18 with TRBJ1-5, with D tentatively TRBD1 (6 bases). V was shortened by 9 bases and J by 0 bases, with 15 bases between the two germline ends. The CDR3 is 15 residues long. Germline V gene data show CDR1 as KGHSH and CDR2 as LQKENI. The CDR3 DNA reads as TGTGCCAGTACACAGGGAGATAATAGCAATCAGCCCCAGCATTTT. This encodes CASTQGDNSNQPQHF.

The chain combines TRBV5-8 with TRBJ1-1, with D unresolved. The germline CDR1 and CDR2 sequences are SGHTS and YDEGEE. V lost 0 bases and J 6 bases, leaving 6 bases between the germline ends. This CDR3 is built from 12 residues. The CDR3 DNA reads TGTGCCAGCAGCTTGGTCGGCTCTGAAGCTTTCTTT. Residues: CASSLVGSEAFF.

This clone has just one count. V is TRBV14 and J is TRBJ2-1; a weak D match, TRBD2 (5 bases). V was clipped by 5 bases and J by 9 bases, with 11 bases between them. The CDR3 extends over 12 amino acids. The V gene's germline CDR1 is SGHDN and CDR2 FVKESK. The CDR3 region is CASSTRTGEQFF. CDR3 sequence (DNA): TGTGCCAGCAGCACACGGACTGGTGAGCAGTTCTTC.

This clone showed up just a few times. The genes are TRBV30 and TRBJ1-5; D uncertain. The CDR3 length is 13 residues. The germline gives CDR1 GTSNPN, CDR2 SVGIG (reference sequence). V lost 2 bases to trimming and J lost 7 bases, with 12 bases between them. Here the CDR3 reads CAWSPATGQPQHF. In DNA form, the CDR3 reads TGTGCCTGGAGTCCGGCCACGGGGCAGCCCCAGCATTTT. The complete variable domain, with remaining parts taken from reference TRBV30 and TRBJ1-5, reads SQTIHQWPATLVQPVGSPLSLECTVEGTSNPNLYWYRQAAGRGLQLLFYSVGIGQISSEVPQNLSASRPQDRQFILSSKKLLLSDSGFYLCAWSPATGQPQHFGDGTRLSIL.

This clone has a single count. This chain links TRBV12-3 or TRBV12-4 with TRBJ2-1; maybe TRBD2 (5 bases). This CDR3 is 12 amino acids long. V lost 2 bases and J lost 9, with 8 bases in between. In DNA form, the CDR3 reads TGTGCCAGCAGTTTACTTCGGGGTGAGCAGTTCTTC. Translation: CASSLLRGEQFF.

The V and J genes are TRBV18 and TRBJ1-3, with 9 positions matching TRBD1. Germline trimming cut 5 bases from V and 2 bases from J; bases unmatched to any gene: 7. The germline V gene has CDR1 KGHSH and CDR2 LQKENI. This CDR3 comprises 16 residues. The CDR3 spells CASSSRDRVTGNTIYF. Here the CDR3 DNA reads TGTGCCAGCTCATCCCGGGACAGGGTAACTGGAAACACCATATATTTT.

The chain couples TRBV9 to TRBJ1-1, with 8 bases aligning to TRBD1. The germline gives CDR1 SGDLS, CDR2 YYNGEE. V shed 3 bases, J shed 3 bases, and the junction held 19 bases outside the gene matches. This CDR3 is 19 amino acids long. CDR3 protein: CASSAPGAVQGAIDTEAFF. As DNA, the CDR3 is TGTGCCAGCAGCGCCCCGGGGGCCGTGCAGGGGGCGATAGACACTGAAGCTTTCTTT.

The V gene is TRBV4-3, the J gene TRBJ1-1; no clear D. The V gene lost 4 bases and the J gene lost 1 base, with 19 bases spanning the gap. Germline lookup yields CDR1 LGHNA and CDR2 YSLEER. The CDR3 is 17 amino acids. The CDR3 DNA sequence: TGCGCCAGCAGCCCGACCGGGCCACTATTTGGGAACACTGAAGCTTTCTTT. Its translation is CASSPTGPLFGNTEAFF.

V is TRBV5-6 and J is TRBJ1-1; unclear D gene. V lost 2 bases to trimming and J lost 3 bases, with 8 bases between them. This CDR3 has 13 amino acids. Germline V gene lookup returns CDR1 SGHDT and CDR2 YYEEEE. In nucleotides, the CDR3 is TGTGCCAGCAGCTTATGGGTTGACACTGAAGCTTTCTTT. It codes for CASSLWVDTEAFF.

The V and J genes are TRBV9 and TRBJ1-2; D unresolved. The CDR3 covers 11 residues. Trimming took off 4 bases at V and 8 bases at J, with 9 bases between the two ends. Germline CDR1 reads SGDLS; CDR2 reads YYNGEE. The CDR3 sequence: CASSPQMGYTF. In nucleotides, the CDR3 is TGTGCCAGCAGCCCGCAGATGGGCTACACCTTC.

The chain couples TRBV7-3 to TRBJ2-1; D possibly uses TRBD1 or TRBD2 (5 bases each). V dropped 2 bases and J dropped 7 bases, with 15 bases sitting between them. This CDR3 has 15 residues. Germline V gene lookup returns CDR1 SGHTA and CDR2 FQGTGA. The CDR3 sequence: CASSLQGGFWNEQFF. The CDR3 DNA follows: TGTGCCAGCAGCTTACAGGGCGGGTTTTGGAATGAGCAGTTCTTC.

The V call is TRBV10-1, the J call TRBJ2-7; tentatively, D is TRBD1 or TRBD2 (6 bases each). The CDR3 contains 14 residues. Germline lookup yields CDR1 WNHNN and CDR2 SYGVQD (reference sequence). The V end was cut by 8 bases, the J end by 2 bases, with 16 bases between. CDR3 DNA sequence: TGCGCCAGCCCTCACGAAGGGGGGACCTACGAGCAGTACTTC. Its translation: CASPHEGGTYEQYF.

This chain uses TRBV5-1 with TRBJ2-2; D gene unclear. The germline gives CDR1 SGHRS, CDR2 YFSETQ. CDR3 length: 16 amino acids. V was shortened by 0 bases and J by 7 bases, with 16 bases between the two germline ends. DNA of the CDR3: TGCGCCAGCAGCTTGGTCGTAGCCGTTCCGGGCGGGGAGCTGTTTTTT. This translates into CASSLVVAVPGGELFF.

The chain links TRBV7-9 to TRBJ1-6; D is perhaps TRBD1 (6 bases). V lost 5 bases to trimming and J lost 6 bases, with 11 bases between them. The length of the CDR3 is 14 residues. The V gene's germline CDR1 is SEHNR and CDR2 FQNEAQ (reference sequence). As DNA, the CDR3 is TGTGCCAGCAGCCCGACAGGATTTAATTCACCCCTCCACTTT. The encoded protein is CASSPTGFNSPLHF.

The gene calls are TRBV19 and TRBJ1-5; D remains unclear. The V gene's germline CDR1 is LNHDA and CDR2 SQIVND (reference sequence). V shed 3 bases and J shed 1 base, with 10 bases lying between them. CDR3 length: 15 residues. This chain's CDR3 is CASSIWSDSNQPQHF. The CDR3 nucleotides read TGTGCCAGTAGTATCTGGAGCGACAGCAATCAGCCCCAGCATTTT.

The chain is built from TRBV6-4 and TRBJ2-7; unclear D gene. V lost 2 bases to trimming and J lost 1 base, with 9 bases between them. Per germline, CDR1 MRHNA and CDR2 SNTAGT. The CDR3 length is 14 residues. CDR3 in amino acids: CASSDVRASYEQYF. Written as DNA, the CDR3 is TGTGCCAGCAGTGACGTCCGGGCTTCCTACGAGCAGTACTTC.

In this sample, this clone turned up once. CDR3 sequence: CASSRTSDTNYGYTF. CDR3 DNA: TGCGCCAGCAGCAGAACCTCGGACACAAACTATGGCTACACCTTC. The J gene is TRBJ1-2, the V gene TRBV4-3; tentatively, D is TRBD1 (5 bases). V was cut by 5 bases and J by 2 bases, with 15 bases left in between. This CDR3 spans 15 amino acids. Germline-derived CDR1 and CDR2 are LGHNA and YSLEER.

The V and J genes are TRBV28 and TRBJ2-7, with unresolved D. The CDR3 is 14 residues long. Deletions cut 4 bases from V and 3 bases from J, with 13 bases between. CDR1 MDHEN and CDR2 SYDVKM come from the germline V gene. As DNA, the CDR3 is TGTGCCAGCAGTTCTTTTAGCAGATTCTACGAGCAGTACTTC. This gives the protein CASSSFSRFYEQYF.

The CDR3 region has the DNA TGCGCCAGCAGCCTAAAGACAGGGGGTTCCCCAAACTCTGGGGCCAACGTCCTGACTTTC. This codes for CASSLKTGGSPNSGANVLTF. The J gene is TRBJ2-6, the V gene TRBV5-1; 9 bases map to TRBD1. V trimming: 4 bases; J trimming: 0 bases; junction bases outside the gene matches: 14. The CDR3 loop spans 20 amino acids. Germline-derived CDR1 and CDR2 are SGHRS and YFSETQ.

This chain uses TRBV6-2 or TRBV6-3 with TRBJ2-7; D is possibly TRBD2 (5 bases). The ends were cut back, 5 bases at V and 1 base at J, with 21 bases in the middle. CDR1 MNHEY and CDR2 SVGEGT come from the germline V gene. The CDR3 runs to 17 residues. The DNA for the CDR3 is TGTGCCAGCAGTCCATGGGCCCTCGGGGATCCATCCTACGAGCAGTACTTC. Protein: CASSPWALGDPSYEQYF.

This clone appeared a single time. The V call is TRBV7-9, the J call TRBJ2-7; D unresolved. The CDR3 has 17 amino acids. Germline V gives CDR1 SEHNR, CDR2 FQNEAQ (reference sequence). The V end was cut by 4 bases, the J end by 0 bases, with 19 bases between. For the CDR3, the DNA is TGTGCCAGCAGCTCGACCTCGGACCTTAATCCCTCCTACGAGCAGTACTTC. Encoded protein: CASSSTSDLNPSYEQYF.

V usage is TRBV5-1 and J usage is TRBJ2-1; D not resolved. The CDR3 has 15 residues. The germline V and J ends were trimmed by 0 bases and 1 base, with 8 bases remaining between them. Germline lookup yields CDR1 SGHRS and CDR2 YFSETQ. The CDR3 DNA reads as TGCGCCAGCAGCTTGGGGGCGTCTTCCTACAATGAGCAGTTCTTC. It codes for CASSLGASSYNEQFF.

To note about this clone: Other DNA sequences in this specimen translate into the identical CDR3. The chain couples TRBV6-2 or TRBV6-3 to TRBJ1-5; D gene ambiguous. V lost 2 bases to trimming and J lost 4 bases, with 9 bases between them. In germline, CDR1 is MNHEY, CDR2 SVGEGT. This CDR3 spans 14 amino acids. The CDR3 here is CASSYTGGNQPQHF. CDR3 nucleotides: TGTGCCAGCAGTTACACCGGCGGAAATCAGCCCCAGCATTTT.

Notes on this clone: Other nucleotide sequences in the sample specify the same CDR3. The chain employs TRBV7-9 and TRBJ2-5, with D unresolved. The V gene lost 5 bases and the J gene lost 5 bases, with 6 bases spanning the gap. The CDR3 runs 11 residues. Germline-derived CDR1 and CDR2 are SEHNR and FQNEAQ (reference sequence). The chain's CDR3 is CASSPQETQYF. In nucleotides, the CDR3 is TGTGCCAGCAGCCCTCAGGAGACCCAGTACTTC. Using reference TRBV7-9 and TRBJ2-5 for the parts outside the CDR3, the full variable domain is DTGVSQNPRHKITKRGQNVTFRCDPISEHNRLYWYRQTLGQGPEFLTYFQNEAQLEKSRLLSDRFSAERPKGSFSTLEIQRTEQGDSAMYLCASSPQETQYFGPGTRLLVL.

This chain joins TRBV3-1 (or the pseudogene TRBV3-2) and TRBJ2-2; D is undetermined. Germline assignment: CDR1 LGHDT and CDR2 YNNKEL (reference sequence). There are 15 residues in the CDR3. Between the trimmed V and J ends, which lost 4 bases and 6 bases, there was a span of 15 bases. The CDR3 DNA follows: TGTGCCAGCAGCCGCCGCCAAATCGCGGCCGGGGAGCTGTTTTTT. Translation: CASSRRQIAAGELFF.

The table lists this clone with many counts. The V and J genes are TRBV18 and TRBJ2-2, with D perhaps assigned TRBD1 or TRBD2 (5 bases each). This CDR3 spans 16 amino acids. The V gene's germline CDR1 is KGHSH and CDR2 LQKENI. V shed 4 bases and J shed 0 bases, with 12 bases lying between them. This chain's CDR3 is CASSRDGHPNTGELFF. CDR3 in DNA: TGTGCCAGCTCACGGGACGGACACCCGAACACCGGGGAGCTGTTTTTT.